Presented here are 15 T cell receptor beta chains from one specimen sequenced in a study of T-cell reconstitution after alpha-beta-depleted transplantation in children. The library targeted TCRbeta and was prepared with unique molecular identifiers. MiXCR was run by TCRdb on the PCR reads, yielding one entry per CDR3 protein. The table records around 500,000 distinct CDR3 sequences, under 25% of them present only once. This sample comprised PBMCs, mostly from graft donor cells, obtained 360 days after TCRalphabeta/CD19-depleted stem cell transplant. The source of these receptors is a boy under two years old who had a stem cell transplant for acute myeloid leukemia, so the T cells may come from the graft donor.

There are many counts of this clonotype. V usage is TRBV29-1 and J usage is TRBJ2-5; D is uncertain. The ends were cut back, 3 bases at V and 2 bases at J, with 16 bases in the middle. This CDR3 spans 15 amino acids. From germline, CDR1 is SQVTM and CDR2 ANQGSEA. CDR3 sequence reads: CSVEGRHRPQETQYF. The CDR3 DNA reads as TGCAGCGTTGAGGGCCGACACAGACCGCAAGAGACCCAGTACTTC.

This clonotype was seen at least ten times. V usage is TRBV7-2 and J usage is TRBJ1-6; tentatively, D is TRBD1 (6 bases). Germline loops: CDR1 SGHTA, CDR2 FQGNSA. The CDR3 totals 15 residues. Between the trimmed V and J ends, which lost 1 base and 8 bases, there was a span of 12 bases. This CDR3 reads CASSLDSGDYSPLHF. The CDR3 nucleotides read TGTGCCAGCAGCTTAGACTCAGGGGACTATTCACCCCTCCACTTT.

The CDR3 DNA reads as TGTGCCAGCAGCTTCAACGGGGCCTACAATGAGCAGTTCTTC. It yields the protein CASSFNGAYNEQFF. The rearrangement joins TRBV7-2 to TRBJ2-1; a possible D gene is TRBD2 (5 bases). The CDR3 covers 14 residues. The ends were cut back, 3 bases at V and 2 bases at J, with 8 bases in the middle. Germline CDR1 and CDR2: SGHTA and FQGNSA.

CDR3 protein: CAINLQGPDWPDEQFF. Written as DNA, the CDR3 is TGTGCCATCAATCTCCAAGGACCGGATTGGCCGGACGAGCAGTTCTTC. The chain links TRBV10-3 to TRBJ2-1; D is uncertain. From germline, CDR1 is ENHRY and CDR2 SYGVKD. CDR3 length equals 16 residues. Between the trimmed V and J ends, which lost 7 bases and 10 bases, there was a span of 26 bases.

This clonotype came up a few times. This chain joins TRBV7-8 and TRBJ2-2; 7 nucleotides agree with TRBD1. The CDR3 runs 16 residues. The V gene end was trimmed by 7 bases and the J gene end by 0 bases; junction bases not matched to a gene: 8. Germline lookup yields CDR1 SGHVS and CDR2 FQNEAQ. In DNA, the CDR3 is TGTGCCAGCAACGATAGGCAGGGGGCGAACACCGGGGAGCTGTTTTTT. It yields the protein CASNDRQGANTGELFF.

This chain joins TRBV20-1 and TRBJ2-2; D unclear. CDR3 length equals 12 residues. The germline V gene has CDR1 DFQATT and CDR2 SNEGSKA (reference sequence). Trimming took off 3 bases at V and 4 bases at J, with 6 bases between the two ends. As DNA, the CDR3 is TGCAGTGCTAGTCGACCCACCGGGGAGCTGTTTTTT. Translated, it gives CSASRPTGELFF.

About this clonotype: One base away lies a much larger clone, so this may be a sequencing read error. Lacking the conserved final phenylalanine or tryptophan, this CDR3 likely reflects a read error. V and J are TRBV5-1 and TRBJ1-1; no firm D call. Germline V gene data show CDR1 as SGHRS and CDR2 as YFSETQ. V dropped 4 bases and J dropped 1 base, with 14 bases sitting between them. The CDR3 spans 15 residues. The CDR3 sequence: CASSPREASNTEAFC. In nucleotides, the CDR3 is TGCGCCAGCAGCCCCCGTGAAGCCTCGAACACTGAAGCTTTCTGT.

This clonotype was recorded at least ten times. The gene calls are TRBV29-1 and TRBJ1-3; no clear D gene. This CDR3 is built from 11 residues. The V and J ends lost 4 bases and 4 bases respectively, with 5 bases between them. Germline assignment: CDR1 SQVTM and CDR2 ANQGSEA. The CDR3 DNA sequence: TGCAGCGTTGTGAGGGGAAACACCATATATTTT. Translating gives CSVVRGNTIYF.

Many counts were recorded for this clonotype. The J gene is TRBJ1-2, the V gene TRBV7-9; 8 positions match TRBD1. V was pared by 6 bases and J by 4 bases, with 7 bases of the junction left unmatched. Per germline, CDR1 SEHNR and CDR2 FQNEAQ (reference sequence). This CDR3 spans 14 amino acids. The CDR3 spells CASSLPDRGYGYTF. In nucleotides, the CDR3 is TGTGCCAGCAGTCTCCCCGACAGGGGCTATGGCTACACCTTC.

The genes are TRBV7-2 and TRBJ2-1, with a tentative D call TRBD2 (5 bases). Germline V gene data show CDR1 as SGHTA and CDR2 as FQGNSA. The CDR3 contains 17 residues. Trimming cost V 1 base and J 1 base, with 14 bases left between them. The CDR3: CASSLVDAPGSYNEQFF. The DNA for the CDR3 is TGTGCCAGCAGCTTAGTCGACGCCCCGGGATCCTACAATGAGCAGTTCTTC.

In this sample, this clonotype turned up a few times. This sequence joins TRBV6-6 and TRBJ2-7, with D perhaps TRBD2 (5 bases). CDR3 size: 13 residues. Between the trimmed V and J ends, which lost 2 bases and 2 bases, there was a span of 7 bases. The V gene's germline CDR1 is MNHNY and CDR2 SVGAGI (reference sequence). The CDR3 bases are TGTGCCAGCAGTTACCGGGGAGCCTACGAGCAGTACTTC. Amino acids: CASSYRGAYEQYF.

This clonotype was recorded at least ten times. The chain carries TRBV20-1 and TRBJ2-7; D perhaps matches TRBD2 (6 bases). CDR1 DFQATT and CDR2 SNEGSKA come from the germline V gene (reference sequence). The CDR3 is 15 amino acids. V dropped 6 bases and J dropped 0 bases, with 18 bases sitting between them. The CDR3 protein is CSAPYPGLSSYEQYF. In nucleotides, the CDR3 is TGCAGTGCACCTTACCCGGGACTCAGCTCCTACGAGCAGTACTTC.

The rearrangement links TRBV20-1 to TRBJ2-7, with unresolved D. Germline CDR1 is DFQATT and CDR2 is SNEGSKA (reference sequence). Trimming cost V 0 bases and J 0 bases, with 12 bases left between them. The CDR3 loop spans 15 amino acids. CDR3 residues: CSARDRWSRSYEQYF. In nucleotides, the CDR3 is TGCAGTGCTAGAGATCGGTGGTCGCGCTCCTACGAGCAGTACTTC.

The table lists this clonotype with a few counts. The V call is TRBV7-2, the J call TRBJ1-1, with D tentatively TRBD1 (6 bases). The CDR3 has 15 residues. V was trimmed by 5 bases and J by 4 bases, leaving 17 bases between them. From germline, CDR1 is SGHTA and CDR2 FQGNSA. CDR3 amino acids: CASSDTGPQGTEAFF. The CDR3 DNA is TGTGCCAGCAGCGATACAGGGCCTCAGGGCACTGAAGCTTTCTTT.

V gene TRBV20-1 combines with J gene TRBJ2-3, with 7 bases that match TRBD1. V lost 5 bases to trimming and J lost 2 bases; unmatched junction nucleotides: 16. Germline CDR1 reads DFQATT; CDR2 reads SNEGSKA (reference sequence). CDR3 length: 17 residues. The CDR3 protein is CSALATPGTDYTDTQYF. The CDR3 region has the DNA TGCAGTGCTCTGGCTACCCCCGGGACAGACTACACAGATACGCAGTATTTT.